The 4 T cell receptor beta chains in this list originate from one sample, sequenced in a study of T cells in women clearing cervical HPV infection (dated by TCRdb to the late 2010s). Library generation was performed with the immunoSEQ multiplex PCR assay. TCRdb limited this immuneACCESS table to in-frame rearrangements with V and J called. A share of clones is missing; checked studies link under half to unresolved V genes, and the rest is unexplained. The sample's table covers 31,000 or so clones. The ten largest clones capture more than 4% of the sample. The material sequenced was blood buffy coat. The source of these receptors is a woman aged 18-70 years with a cervical HPV16 infection that either progressed to CIN3+ or cleared (not recorded which).

As regards this clone: The observed sequence ends 3 residues before the CDR3 terminus, with the missing tail filled in from the germline J gene. V is TRBV19 and J is TRBJ1-6; D unclear. Germline loops: CDR1 LNHDA, CDR2 SQIVND (reference sequence). Trimming cost V 8 bases and J 9 bases, with 17 bases left between them. The CDR3 covers 14 residues. The sequenced part of the CDR3 DNA is TGTGCCAGTCCCGCTCCCGGGCGGGGTTCACCC. This encodes CASPAPGRGSP. The whole CDR3 sequence reads CASPAPGRGSPLHF.

The sequenced part of the CDR3 DNA is TGTGCCACCAGCAGAGATCGGGACAGCGCTGAG. Translating gives CATSRDRDSAE. The full CDR3 protein reads CATSRDRDSAEQFF. J is TRBJ2-1 and V is TRBV15; 7 nucleotides line up with TRBD1. Read sequence stops 3 residues before the CDR3 end, and the germline J gene provides the missing end. Germline V lookup: CDR1 LNHNV, CDR2 YYDKDF (reference sequence). The trim removed 0 bases at V and 9 bases at J, leaving 5 bases unmatched. CDR3 length: 14 residues.

In the case of this clone: The read ends 3 residues before the CDR3 terminus; that terminus is restored from the germline J gene. The chain has TRBV5-1 and TRBJ2-3; 14 nucleotides line up with TRBD2. Trimming took 4 bases from V and 4 from J; bases not matched to a gene: 5. This CDR3 region has 16 residues. CDR1 SGHRS and CDR2 YFSETQ come from the germline V gene. CDR3 in amino acids: CASSRLAGGLSDTQYF. Partial CDR3 DNA: TGCGCCAGCAGCCGACTAGCGGGAGGGCTCTCAGATACG.

CDR3 sequence: CASSSTRDSYEQYF. CDR3 DNA (partial): TGTGCCAGCAGTTCTACCAGGGACTCCTACGAG. The chain uses TRBV7-6 and TRBJ2-7; weak D call: TRBD1 (5 bases). Read data end 3 residues before the CDR3 end; the end is taken from the germline J gene. This CDR3 is built from 14 residues. The germline gives CDR1 SGHVS, CDR2 FNYEAQ. The V end was cut by 6 bases, the J end by 0 bases, with 12 bases between.